These 25 T cell receptor beta chains originate from one sample sequenced in a study of T cell responses to AZD1222 COVID-19 vaccine. Using immunoSEQ multiplex PCR, the repertoire was profiled, and TCRdb retains in-frame clones only, with some absent. This sample carries approximately 150,000 clones, nearly 90% of them seen once, and the ten largest clones take 4.5% to 5.5%. Source: peripheral blood, taken 28 days after the second dose of the MenACWY control vaccine. These receptors were taken from an adult who received the MenACWY meningococcal vaccine as a control.

The chain employs TRBV7-3 and TRBJ1-5; D perhaps matches TRBD1 (5 bases). The CDR3 runs to 14 residues. Germline CDR1 reads SGHTA; CDR2 reads FQGTGA. The V and J ends lost 5 bases and 5 bases respectively, with 13 bases between them. The CDR3: CASSLGTVDQPQHF. Written as DNA, the CDR3 is TGTGCCAGCAGCCTCGGGACGGTGGATCAGCCCCAGCATTTT.

The CDR3 sequence: CASSEYSRASGSSDEQFF. CDR3 in DNA: TGTGCCAGCAGTGAATATTCAAGGGCTAGCGGGAGTTCAGATGAGCAGTTCTTC. The rearrangement links TRBV25-1 to TRBJ2-1, with TRBD2 matching 10 bases. J gave up 8 bases and V 0 bases, and 13 bases lay outside the gene matches. The CDR3 extends over 18 amino acids. Germline-derived CDR1 and CDR2 are MGHDK and SYGVNS.

V is TRBV5-6 and J is TRBJ1-6; the match to TRBD1 covers 7 bases. From germline, CDR1 is SGHDT and CDR2 YYEEEE. V gave up 8 bases and J gave up 4 bases; unmatched junction bases: 6. The CDR3 runs to 14 residues. The CDR3 region has the DNA TGTGCCAGTACGGGACAGTTTTATAATTCACCCCTCCACTTT. Encoded protein: CASTGQFYNSPLHF. Looking up the rest from reference TRBV5-6 and TRBJ1-6 gives the full variable domain: DAGVTQSPTHLIKTRGQQVTLRCSPKSGHDTVSWYQQALGQGPQFIFQYYEEEERQRGNFPDRFSGHQFPNYSSELNVNALLLGDSALYLCASTGQFYNSPLHFGNGTRLTVT.

The CDR3 reads CASSSLASYEQYF. The CDR3 DNA reads TGCGCCAGCAGCTCCCTCGCCTCCTACGAGCAGTACTTC. The rearrangement links TRBV5-1 to TRBJ2-7; D is undetermined. CDR1 and CDR2 from the germline V gene are SGHRS and YFSETQ. The CDR3 has 13 amino acids. The V gene lost 3 bases and the J gene lost 0 bases, with 7 bases spanning the gap.

This chain uses TRBV7-6 with TRBJ2-2; the D is unclear. This CDR3 contains 16 residues. Trimming took off 2 bases at V and 6 bases at J, with 16 bases between the two ends. In germline, CDR1 is SGHVS, CDR2 FNYEAQ. CDR3 nucleotides: TGTGCCAGCAGCTTATATTCTGACACGATAGCCGGGGAGCTGTTTTTT. It translates to CASSLYSDTIAGELFF. Filled out from reference TRBV7-6 and TRBJ2-2, the complete variable domain reads GAGVSQSPRYKVTKRGQDVALRCDPISGHVSLYWYRQALGQGPEFLTYFNYEAQQDKSGLPNDRFSAERPEGSISTLTIQRTEQRDSAMYRCASSLYSDTIAGELFFGEGSRLTVL.

The chain links TRBV29-1 to TRBJ2-3; 16 bases fit TRBD2. Germline CDR1 and CDR2: SQVTM and ANQGSEA. The CDR3 length is 16 residues. Trimming took 7 bases from V and 4 from J; bases not matched to a gene: 8. CDR3 residues: CSGGGTSGRVADTQYF. The CDR3 coding sequence is TGCAGCGGCGGAGGGACTAGCGGGAGGGTGGCAGATACGCAGTATTTT.

This clone was seen only a few times. The chain is built from TRBV27 and TRBJ2-5, with 10 bases aligning to TRBD2. The germline gives CDR1 MNHEY, CDR2 SMNVEV (reference sequence). J lost 4 bases, V lost 6 bases, and 8 bases had no gene match. The CDR3 covers 15 residues. The CDR3 region is CASRPAGGPPETQYF. The CDR3 DNA sequence: TGTGCCAGCAGACCAGCGGGAGGGCCCCCAGAGACCCAGTACTTC.

This chain joins TRBV6-1 and TRBJ1-4; 7 nucleotides match TRBD1. This CDR3 has 17 residues. Per the germline V gene, CDR1 is MNHNS and CDR2 is SASEGT. J gave up 5 bases and V 3 bases, and 12 bases lay outside the gene matches. The CDR3 DNA reads as TGTGCCAGCAGTGAGGAATACAGGGGCCCCTTCAATGAAAAACTGTTTTTT. Translated: CASSEEYRGPFNEKLFF.

Note on this clone: The junction shows a germline mismatch at one end, possibly a read error. The chain couples TRBV6-1 to TRBJ1-5; 7 nucleotides line up with TRBD1. CDR1 MNHNS and CDR2 SASEGT come from the germline V gene. The CDR3 contains 15 residues. The CDR3 nucleotides read TGTGCCAGCAGGGAAGGGGGCGCGGGCAATCAGCCCCAGCATTTT. Its protein is CASREGGAGNQPQHF.

V gene TRBV30 combines with J gene TRBJ2-7; the D is unclear. V was cut by 5 bases and J by 0 bases, with 14 bases left in between. CDR3 length equals 14 residues. CDR1 and CDR2 (germline): GTSNPN, SVGIG (reference sequence). CDR3 sequence reads: CAWGSPSRSYEQYF. CDR3 bases: TGTGCCTGGGGATCTCCCTCCCGCTCCTACGAGCAGTACTTC.

The rearrangement uses TRBV5-1 and TRBJ2-3; D perhaps matches TRBD2 (6 bases). The CDR3 has 14 residues. Germline V gene sequence: CDR1 SGHRS, CDR2 YFSETQ. V shed 3 bases and J shed 8 bases, with 16 bases lying between them. The CDR3 sequence: CASSSESRERTQYF. The CDR3, as DNA: TGCGCCAGCAGCTCGGAAAGTCGGGAGCGTACGCAGTATTTT.

The rearrangement uses TRBV6-2 or TRBV6-3 and TRBJ1-2; D unclear. With 3 bases removed from V and 3 bases from J, the gap between germline ends came to 5 bases. Germline V lookup: CDR1 MNHEY, CDR2 SVGEGT. The CDR3 has 12 amino acids. For the CDR3, the DNA is TGTGCCAGCAGTTATGAGTACTATGGCTACACCTTC. It translates to CASSYEYYGYTF.

The V gene is TRBV5-1, the J gene TRBJ1-6, with a possible D match to TRBD1 (5 bases). The CDR3 runs 16 residues. Germline CDR1 is SGHRS and CDR2 is YFSETQ. V lost 4 bases to trimming and J lost 4 bases, with 15 bases between them. In DNA, the CDR3 is TGCGCCAGCAGCCCTCGGGGCAGGGAATATAATTCACCCCTCCACTTT. Translated, it gives CASSPRGREYNSPLHF.

V usage is TRBV7-6 and J usage is TRBJ1-5; D is undetermined. The CDR3 is made up of 17 amino acids. Germline values: CDR1 SGHVS, CDR2 FNYEAQ. The ends were cut back, 7 bases at V and 6 bases at J, with 25 bases in the middle. CDR3 sequence reads: CASTHGEKLIAFQPQHF. The CDR3, as DNA: TGTGCCAGCACGCACGGAGAGAAGCTTATCGCGTTTCAGCCCCAGCATTTT.

The chain has TRBV5-1 and TRBJ1-6, with D perhaps TRBD1 (6 bases). Trimming shortened V by 7 bases and J by 6 bases, and 14 bases separated the two germline ends. The CDR3 consists of 14 residues. Germline CDR1 SGHRS, CDR2 YFSETQ. CDR3 sequence: CASGRDIGNSPLHF. CDR3 coding DNA: TGCGCCAGCGGGCGGGACATCGGTAATTCACCCCTCCACTTT.

The chain carries TRBV2 and TRBJ1-4; D is unresolved. Trimming pared 6 bases from V and 7 bases from J, leaving 15 bases between. There are 14 residues in the CDR3. CDR1 and CDR2 from the germline V gene are SNHLY and FYNNEI. The CDR3 reads CASRMGLEGEKLFF. The DNA for the CDR3 is TGTGCCAGCAGAATGGGCCTGGAGGGTGAAAAACTGTTTTTT.

As DNA, the CDR3 is TGTGCCAGCAGTGTCGACCTTACCGGGGAGCTGTTTTTT. Protein product: CASSVDLTGELFF. The chain carries TRBV2 and TRBJ2-2, with D uncertain. V lost 4 bases to trimming and J lost 5 bases, with 8 bases between them. The CDR3 totals 13 residues. The germline gives CDR1 SNHLY, CDR2 FYNNEI. The full variable domain, with the rest looked up from reference TRBV2 and TRBJ2-2, is EPEVTQTPSHQVTQMGQEVILRCVPISNHLYFYWYRQILGQKVEFLVSFYNNEISEKSEIFDDQFSVERPDGSNFTLKIRSTKLEDSAMYFCASSVDLTGELFFGEGSRLTVL.

The V and J genes are TRBV21-1 and TRBJ1-1. TRBV21-1 is flagged as a pseudogene. The CDR3 sequence is 15 residues long. CDR3: CASSKEQELNTEAFF. The CDR3 bases are TGTGCCAGCAGCAAAGAGCAGGAGCTGAACACTGAAGCTTTCTTT.

This chain connects TRBV15 to TRBJ1-1; D is possibly TRBD1 (5 bases). Between the trimmed V and J ends, which lost 3 bases and 12 bases, there was a span of 20 bases. Germline V gene data show CDR1 as LNHNV and CDR2 as YYDKDF (reference sequence). The CDR3 totals 14 residues. This CDR3 reads CATSSFGGGGTTFF. CDR3 DNA: TGTGCCACCAGCAGTTTCGGAGGCGGGGGGACGACTTTCTTT.

The chain recombines TRBV3-1 (or the pseudogene TRBV3-2) with TRBJ2-3, with D perhaps TRBD2 (5 bases). CDR3 length: 14 residues. The germline gives CDR1 LGHDT, CDR2 YNNKEL (reference sequence). Trimming pared 1 base from V and 0 bases from J, leaving 5 bases between. The CDR3 sequence is CASSQGTSTDTQYF. Written as DNA, the CDR3 is TGTGCCAGCAGCCAAGGGACTAGCACAGATACGCAGTATTTT.

The chain links TRBV5-1 to TRBJ2-7, with D possibly matching TRBD1 (5 bases). The V and J ends lost 3 bases and 3 bases respectively, with 10 bases between them. Per germline, CDR1 SGHRS and CDR2 YFSETQ. The CDR3 is made up of 13 amino acids. CDR3 in DNA: TGCGCCAGCAGCTCAGGGATTAGCTACGAGCAGTACTTC. This translates into CASSSGISYEQYF.

The V gene is TRBV15, the J gene TRBJ1-4; D is undetermined. The V end was cut by 0 bases, the J end by 4 bases, with 12 bases between. Germline CDR1 reads LNHNV; CDR2 reads YYDKDF (reference sequence). This CDR3 is built from 16 residues. This chain's CDR3 is CATSRDRAGINEKLFF. CDR3 DNA sequence: TGTGCCACCAGCAGAGATCGGGCCGGGATTAATGAAAAACTGTTTTTT.

The chain recombines TRBV5-1 with TRBJ1-1, with D unresolved. The V gene lost 1 base and the J gene lost 6 bases, with 10 bases spanning the gap. CDR1 is SGHRS, CDR2 YFSETQ, per germline. The CDR3 consists of 13 residues. The CDR3 here is CASSLYDRAEAFF. CDR3 nucleotide sequence: TGCGCCAGCAGCTTGTACGATAGAGCTGAAGCTTTCTTT.

This chain links TRBV3-1 (or the pseudogene TRBV3-2) with TRBJ1-4, with a tentative D call TRBD1 (6 bases). The CDR3 consists of 15 residues. V gave up 5 bases and J gave up 4 bases, with 14 bases separating them. Germline V lookup: CDR1 LGHDT, CDR2 YNNKEL (reference sequence). The CDR3 protein is CASSARTVNNEKLFF. CDR3 sequence (DNA): TGTGCCAGCAGCGCACGGACAGTAAATAATGAAAAACTGTTTTTT.

The chain recombines TRBV18 with TRBJ1-1; D ambiguous. CDR3 length: 16 amino acids. Between the trimmed V and J ends, which lost 6 bases and 1 base, there was a span of 18 bases. Per the germline V gene, CDR1 is KGHSH and CDR2 is LQKENI. The CDR3 DNA is TGTGCCAGCTCGCAGGTTATGGGCCAAGGGAACACTGAAGCTTTCTTT. Protein: CASSQVMGQGNTEAFF.